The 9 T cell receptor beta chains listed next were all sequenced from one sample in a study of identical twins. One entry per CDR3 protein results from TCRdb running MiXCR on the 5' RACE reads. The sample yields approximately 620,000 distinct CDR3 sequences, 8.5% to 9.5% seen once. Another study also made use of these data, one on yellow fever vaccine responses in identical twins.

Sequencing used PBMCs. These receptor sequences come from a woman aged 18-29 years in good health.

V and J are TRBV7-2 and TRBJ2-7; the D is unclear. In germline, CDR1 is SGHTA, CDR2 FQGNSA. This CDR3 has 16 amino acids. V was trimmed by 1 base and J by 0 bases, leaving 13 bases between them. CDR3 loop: CASSLDGSASSYEQYF. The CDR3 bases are TGTGCCAGCAGCTTAGACGGGTCAGCGTCCTCCTACGAGCAGTACTTC. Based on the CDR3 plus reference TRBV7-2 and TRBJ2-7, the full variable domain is GAGVSQSPSNKVTEKGKDVELRCDPISGHTALYWYRQSLGQGLEFLIYFQGNSAPDKSGLPSDRFSAERTGGSVSTLTIQRTQQEDSAVYLCASSLDGSASSYEQYFGPGTRLTVT.

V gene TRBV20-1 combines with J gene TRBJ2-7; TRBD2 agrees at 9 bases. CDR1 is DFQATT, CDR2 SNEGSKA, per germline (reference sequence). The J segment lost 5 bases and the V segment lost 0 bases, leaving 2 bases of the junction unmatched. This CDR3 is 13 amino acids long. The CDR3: CSARERGGNEQYF. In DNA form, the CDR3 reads TGCAGTGCTAGAGAGCGGGGGGGAAACGAGCAGTACTTC.

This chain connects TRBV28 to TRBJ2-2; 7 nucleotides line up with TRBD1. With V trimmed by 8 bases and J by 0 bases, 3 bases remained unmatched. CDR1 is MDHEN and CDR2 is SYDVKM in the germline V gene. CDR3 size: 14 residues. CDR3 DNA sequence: TGTGCCAGCTTCGGGACAGCGAACACCGGGGAGCTGTTTTTT. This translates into CASFGTANTGELFF.

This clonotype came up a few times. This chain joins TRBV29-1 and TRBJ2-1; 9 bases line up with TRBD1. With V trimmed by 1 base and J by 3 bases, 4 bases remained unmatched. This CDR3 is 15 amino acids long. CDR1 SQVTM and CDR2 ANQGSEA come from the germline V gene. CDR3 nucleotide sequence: TGCAGCGTTGAAGGTGGACAGGGGAACTACAATGAGCAGTTCTTC. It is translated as CSVEGGQGNYNEQFF.

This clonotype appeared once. The CDR3 spells CASSSGGAGGPKQFF. Here the CDR3 DNA reads TGTGCCAGCAGCTCCGGGGGAGCGGGGGGGCCCAAGCAGTTCTTC. The chain is built from TRBV7-2 and TRBJ2-1, with 10 positions matching TRBD2. Germline V gene sequence: CDR1 SGHTA, CDR2 FQGNSA. This CDR3 has 15 amino acids. Germline trimming cut 4 bases from V and 11 bases from J; bases unmatched to any gene: 11.

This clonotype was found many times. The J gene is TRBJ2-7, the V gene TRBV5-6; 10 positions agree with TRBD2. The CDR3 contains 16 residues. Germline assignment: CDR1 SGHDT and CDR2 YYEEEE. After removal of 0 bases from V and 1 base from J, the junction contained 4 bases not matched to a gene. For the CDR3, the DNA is TGTGCCAGCAGCTTGGTACTAGCGGGGACATCCTACGAGCAGTACTTC. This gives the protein CASSLVLAGTSYEQYF.

CDR3 sequence: CASSPRTGGAGNQPQHF. The CDR3 nucleotides are TGTGCCAGCAGCCCGCGGACAGGGGGCGCGGGCAATCAGCCCCAGCATTTT. The rearrangement links TRBV5-8 to TRBJ1-5; TRBD1 aligns across 11 bases. V shed 4 bases, J shed 2 bases, and the junction held 8 bases outside the gene matches. The CDR3 consists of 17 residues. CDR1 SGHTS and CDR2 YDEGEE come from the germline V gene.

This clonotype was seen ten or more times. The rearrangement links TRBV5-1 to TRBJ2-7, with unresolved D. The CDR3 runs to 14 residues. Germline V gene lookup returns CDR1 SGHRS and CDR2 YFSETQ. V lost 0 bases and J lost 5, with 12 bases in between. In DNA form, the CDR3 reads TGCGCCAGCAGCTTGGGTAAAGGCGGTGACGAGCAGTACTTC. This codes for CASSLGKGGDEQYF.

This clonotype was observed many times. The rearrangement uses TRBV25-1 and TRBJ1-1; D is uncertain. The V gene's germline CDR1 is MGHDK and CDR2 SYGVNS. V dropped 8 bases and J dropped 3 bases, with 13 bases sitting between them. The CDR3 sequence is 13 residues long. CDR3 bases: TGTGCCAGCCCCGAGGGAAAAGACACTGAAGCTTTCTTT. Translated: CASPEGKDTEAFF.